The 26 T cell receptor beta chains below come from one sample, sequenced in a study of monozygotic twins with inflammatory bowel disease (dated by TCRdb to about 2019). Libraries came from 5' RACE. The sequencer listed for this sample is Illumina HiSeq 2500. Reads reprocessed by TCRdb are summarized as one entry per CDR3 protein sequence, and DNA is absent. The sample's records list around 380,000 distinct CDR3 sequences. 2% to 3% of the sample is in the top ten clones. The sample taken for sequencing was blood. The origin of the receptors is a human donor with ulcerative colitis or Crohn's disease, or a healthy co-twin of an affected twin (not recorded which).

The chain is built from TRBV6-1 and TRBJ2-1; as DNA is missing, the TRBD2 call by TCRdb cannot be tested. The CDR3 length is 16 residues. Germline CDR1 is MNHNS and CDR2 is SASEGT. The CDR3 sequence: CASSHRLAGGTHEQFF.

V usage is TRBV12-3 or TRBV12-4 and J usage is TRBJ2-2. This CDR3 has 14 residues. CDR3 amino acids: CASSSSLGTGELFF.

V usage is TRBV5-1 and J usage is TRBJ2-2; the D call from TCRdb, TRBD1, cannot be confirmed without DNA. The CDR3 covers 16 residues. The germline gives CDR1 SGHRS, CDR2 YFSETQ. The CDR3 protein is CASSPGGQGSTGELFF.

The chain is built from TRBV5-1 and TRBJ1-2; TCRdb calls TRBD1, which cannot be checked without DNA. This CDR3 is built from 13 residues. Germline lookup yields CDR1 SGHRS and CDR2 YFSETQ. The CDR3 region is CASSAGQLNGYTF.

The chain employs TRBV7-8 and TRBJ2-2. The CDR3 contains 16 residues. CDR1 is SGHVS and CDR2 is FQNEAQ in the germline V gene. The CDR3 reads CASSSVARPNTGELFF.

This chain joins TRBV3-1 and TRBJ2-7; TCRdb indicates TRBD2, and absent DNA this call remains unverified. Per germline, CDR1 LGHDT and CDR2 YNNKEL (reference sequence). This CDR3 is built from 17 residues. The CDR3 is CASSQVSGRASVNEQYF.

CDR3 sequence reads: CASSPLAGNGELFF. V usage is TRBV7-3 and J usage is TRBJ2-2; TCRdb calls TRBD2, which cannot be checked without DNA. Looked up from germline, CDR1 is SGHTA and CDR2 is FQGTGA. The CDR3 has 14 residues.

The genes are TRBV14 and TRBJ2-6; TCRdb picks TRBD1, but there is no DNA to check that call. The germline CDR1 and CDR2 sequences are SGHDN and FVKESK. The CDR3 sequence is 15 residues long. CDR3 sequence: CASSQGGRGANVLTF.

This chain uses TRBV5-1 with TRBJ1-5; TCRdb's D call of TRBD1 is untestable without DNA. The V gene's germline CDR1 is SGHRS and CDR2 YFSETQ. This CDR3 comprises 15 residues. The chain's CDR3 is CASSPTPGLNQPQHF.

This rearrangement joins TRBV19 to TRBJ2-2; the TRBD2 assignment by TCRdb is unverifiable without DNA. Germline loops: CDR1 LNHDA, CDR2 SQIVND (reference sequence). The CDR3 has 15 residues. CDR3 residues: CATHLSGTDSGELFF.

The chain carries TRBV5-1 and TRBJ2-3. CDR3 size: 15 residues. Germline V lookup: CDR1 SGHRS, CDR2 YFSETQ. The CDR3 loop reads CASSWAGTSTDTQYF. The full variable domain, its missing parts supplied by reference TRBV5-1 and TRBJ2-3, is KAGVTQTPRYLIKTRGQQVTLSCSPISGHRSVSWYQQTPGQGLQFLFEYFSETQRNKGNFPGRFSGRQFSNSRSEMNVSTLELGDSALYLCASSWAGTSTDTQYFGPGTRLTVL.

This chain joins TRBV7-2 and TRBJ2-7; TCRdb returns TRBD2, unconfirmable since there is no DNA. In germline, CDR1 is SGHTA, CDR2 FQGNSA. This CDR3 has 16 residues. The CDR3 reads CASSLSLHRGDYEQYF. Full variable domain (missing parts from reference TRBV7-2 and TRBJ2-7): GAGVSQSPSNKVTEKGKDVELRCDPISGHTALYWYRQSLGQGLEFLIYFQGNSAPDKSGLPSDRFSAERTGGSVSTLTIQRTQQEDSAVYLCASSLSLHRGDYEQYFGPGTRLTVT.

The V gene is TRBV9, the J gene TRBJ2-3; as DNA is missing, the TRBD2 call by TCRdb cannot be tested. Germline values: CDR1 SGDLS, CDR2 YYNGEE. The CDR3 length is 17 residues. This CDR3 is CASSVAAAGGGAGPQYF.

The chain recombines TRBV6-1 with TRBJ1-1; TCRdb selects TRBD1, and the lack of DNA leaves this call unchecked. This CDR3 has 15 residues. Germline V gene lookup returns CDR1 MNHNS and CDR2 SASEGT. The CDR3 protein is CASSEYDRGNTEAFF.

This CDR3 is CASSLYARGNYGYTF. The chain employs TRBV7-9 and TRBJ1-2; TCRdb's D gene call, TRBD1, goes unchecked for lack of DNA. CDR1 and CDR2 (germline): SEHNR, FQNEAQ (reference sequence). This CDR3 is built from 15 residues.

CDR3: CASSQRPGQGVGYEQYF. J is TRBJ2-7 and V is TRBV4-2; absent DNA, TCRdb's TRBD1 call cannot be checked. The CDR3 sequence is 17 residues long. Germline V CDR1 and CDR2: LGHNA, YNFKEQ.

This chain uses TRBV24-1 with TRBJ2-5; TCRdb's D gene call, TRBD1, goes unchecked for lack of DNA. This CDR3 comprises 14 residues. Germline CDR1 is KGHDR and CDR2 is SFDVKD. The CDR3 protein is CATSETVHQETQYF.

The gene calls are TRBV25-1 and TRBJ1-4. CDR3 length: 12 residues. Germline CDR1 and CDR2: MGHDK and SYGVNS. The CDR3 is CASSGNAFSVFF.

V and J are TRBV20-1 and TRBJ2-7; the D call from TCRdb, TRBD1, cannot be confirmed without DNA. CDR3 length: 14 residues. Germline CDR1 DFQATT, CDR2 SNEGSKA (reference sequence). The CDR3 reads CSARKTGSMDEQYF.

This rearrangement joins TRBV7-9 to TRBJ2-1; TCRdb returns TRBD1, unconfirmable since there is no DNA. This CDR3 comprises 11 residues. Germline V lookup: CDR1 SEHNR, CDR2 FQNEAQ (reference sequence). CDR3 sequence: CASSPGTEQFF. Full variable domain (outside the CDR3, taken from reference TRBV7-9 and TRBJ2-1): DTGVSQNPRHKITKRGQNVTFRCDPISEHNRLYWYRQTLGQGPEFLTYFQNEAQLEKSRLLSDRFSAERPKGSFSTLEIQRTEQGDSAMYLCASSPGTEQFFGPGTRLTVL.

The chain is built from TRBV11-2 and TRBJ1-5; TCRdb picks TRBD1, but there is no DNA to check that call. The CDR3 consists of 19 residues. Germline V CDR1 and CDR2: SGHAT, FQNNGV. The CDR3 sequence is CASSLLQGGTESFYQPQHF.

The chain joins TRBV10-3 to TRBJ2-1; the D call of TRBD1 rests on TCRdb alone, since no DNA is present to check it. The CDR3 consists of 15 residues. Per the germline V gene, CDR1 is ENHRY and CDR2 is SYGVKD. CDR3 residues: CAISPGTGSYNEQFF.

V and J are TRBV18 and TRBJ2-1; there is no DNA to check the TCRdb D call of TRBD1. CDR1 KGHSH and CDR2 LQKENI come from the germline V gene. The CDR3 consists of 15 residues. CDR3 region: CASSPSGRAHNEQFF.

The CDR3 sequence: CASSEGTEADTEAFF. The V call is TRBV2, the J call TRBJ1-1; as DNA is missing, the TRBD1 call by TCRdb cannot be tested. Germline V lookup: CDR1 SNHLY, CDR2 FYNNEI. The CDR3 runs 15 residues.

The rearrangement uses TRBV5-6 and TRBJ2-1; TCRdb returns TRBD1, unconfirmable since there is no DNA. Germline lookup yields CDR1 SGHDT and CDR2 YYEEEE. CDR3 length: 14 residues. The CDR3 spells CASRSQAGSNEQFF.

This sequence joins TRBV29-1 and TRBJ1-1. The germline CDR1 and CDR2 sequences are SQVTM and ANQGSEA. CDR3 length equals 14 residues. CDR3 sequence reads: CSVGIGRSNTEAFF.